This entry lists 21 T cell receptor beta chains sequenced from one sample in a study of blood T cell repertoires in COVID-19. Clones were sequenced by immunoSEQ multiplex PCR, and TCRdb holds only the in-frame ones, with some missing. The profile covers approximately 200,000 clones, with about four fifths appearing a single time and roughly 7.8% taken by the ten largest. Sequencing input: peripheral blood. Receptors were obtained from a woman of 80 years or more with COVID-19, enrolled during active disease.

This CDR3 is CASSGGQGGRDEQFF. Written as DNA, the CDR3 is TGTGCCAGCAGTGGCGGACAGGGAGGTAGGGATGAGCAGTTCTTC. The rearrangement links TRBV2 to TRBJ2-1, with 8 nucleotides matching TRBD1. Germline V gene sequence: CDR1 SNHLY, CDR2 FYNNEI. CDR3 length: 15 amino acids. V lost 4 bases and J lost 8; bases outside the gene matches: 10.

This clone turned up a few times. The gene calls are TRBV5-6 and TRBJ2-7; no clear D. This CDR3 region has 14 residues. Germline V gene lookup returns CDR1 SGHDT and CDR2 YYEEEE. Trimming left V 1 base short and J 2 bases short, with 10 bases between. This CDR3 is CASSLFERTYEQYF. As DNA, the CDR3 is TGTGCCAGCAGCTTGTTTGAGAGAACCTACGAGCAGTACTTC.

V and J are TRBV6-6 and TRBJ1-2; D is ambiguous. The CDR3 contains 13 residues. Germline V lookup: CDR1 MNHNY, CDR2 SVGAGI (reference sequence). Trimming shortened V by 6 bases and J by 4 bases, and 12 bases separated the two germline ends. As DNA, the CDR3 is TGTGCCAGCAGACAGCTAATCGGCTATGGCTACACCTTC. This codes for CASRQLIGYGYTF.

The CDR3 DNA follows: TGTGCCAGCAGCAGCTTCTTGGGACTTAAGCTCCACACTACCTACGAGCAGTACTTC. Encoded protein: CASSSFLGLKLHTTYEQYF. The chain is built from TRBV5-8 and TRBJ2-7; D possibly corresponds to TRBD2 (6 bases). This CDR3 spans 19 amino acids. Germline-derived CDR1 and CDR2 are SGHTS and YDEGEE. Trimming shortened V by 4 bases and J by 2 bases, and 28 bases separated the two germline ends.

The rearrangement uses TRBV7-3 and TRBJ2-1; 11 positions agree with TRBD2. The V segment lost 5 bases and the J segment 5 bases; nucleotides outside the gene matches: 14. CDR3 length equals 18 residues. Germline V gives CDR1 SGHTA, CDR2 FQGTGA. The CDR3 here is CASSQVPSSGGPDNEQFF. The CDR3 DNA follows: TGTGCCAGCAGCCAGGTCCCATCTAGCGGGGGGCCCGACAATGAGCAGTTCTTC.

The chain is built from TRBV5-3 and TRBJ1-5; no clear D. TRBV5-3 is classed as an ORF, of uncertain function. CDR3 length: 16 residues. Trimming cost V 2 bases and J 7 bases, with 19 bases left between them. The CDR3 sequence is CARSFLTAPRGQPQHF. For the CDR3, the DNA is TGTGCCAGAAGCTTTCTCACAGCGCCCCGGGGACAGCCCCAGCATTTT.

Only a few counts were recorded for this clone. The V and J genes are TRBV18 and TRBJ1-3; TRBD1 might be the D (6 bases). The CDR3 spans 16 residues. The ends were cut back, 0 bases at V and 6 bases at J, with 15 bases in the middle. CDR1 KGHSH and CDR2 LQKENI come from the germline V gene. CDR3 sequence: CASSPPGQVRANTIYF. The CDR3 DNA is TGTGCCAGCTCACCACCGGGACAAGTTAGAGCAAACACCATATATTTT.

This chain joins TRBV5-1 and TRBJ1-2; no firm D call. Germline V gene lookup returns CDR1 SGHRS and CDR2 YFSETQ. Trimming took 4 bases from V and 8 from J, leaving 18 bases between them. This CDR3 contains 14 residues. CDR3 sequence: CASSPPLGDGGYTF. The CDR3 nucleotides are TGCGCCAGCAGCCCTCCTCTGGGCGACGGAGGCTACACCTTC.

The chain has TRBV5-8 and TRBJ1-2, with TRBD1 identical over 8 bases. The V segment lost 5 bases and the J segment 5 bases; nucleotides outside the gene matches: 14. The CDR3 covers 16 residues. Per germline, CDR1 SGHTS and CDR2 YDEGEE. The CDR3: CASRGGTGLSLYGYTF. The DNA for the CDR3 is TGTGCCAGCAGGGGTGGGACAGGACTTTCCCTTTATGGCTACACCTTC.

This chain connects TRBV7-6 to TRBJ1-6; D is unresolved. V dropped 0 bases and J dropped 9 bases, with 6 bases sitting between them. The CDR3 contains 13 residues. From germline, CDR1 is SGHVS and CDR2 FNYEAQ. The CDR3 DNA is TGTGCCAGCAGCTTAGCGCGGGGTTCACCCCTCCACTTT. It yields the protein CASSLARGSPLHF.

The V call is TRBV7-9, the J call TRBJ1-2; TRBD1 is a possible D gene (5 bases). V was cut by 5 bases and J by 2 bases, with 12 bases left in between. The CDR3 is made up of 14 amino acids. Germline CDR1 reads SEHNR; CDR2 reads FQNEAQ (reference sequence). CDR3 residues: CASSQRQKNYGYTF. The CDR3 DNA follows: TGTGCCAGCAGCCAGAGACAGAAGAACTATGGCTACACCTTC. The whole variable domain, filled in from reference TRBV7-9 and TRBJ1-2, reads DTGVSQNPRHKITKRGQNVTFRCDPISEHNRLYWYRQTLGQGPEFLTYFQNEAQLEKSRLLSDRFSAERPKGSFSTLEIQRTEQGDSAMYLCASSQRQKNYGYTFGSGTRLTVV.

The chain has TRBV7-9 and TRBJ2-1; TRBD1 aligns across 12 bases. CDR1 is SEHNR and CDR2 is FQNEAQ in the germline V gene (reference sequence). The CDR3 has 15 residues. Trimming cost V 4 bases and J 7 bases; bases outside gene matches: 5. The CDR3 nucleotides read TGTGCCAGCAGCTGGGGACAGGGGGCAGTTAATGAGCAGTTCTTC. As protein: CASSWGQGAVNEQFF.

The chain combines TRBV27 with TRBJ1-3, with a weak D call TRBD1 (6 bases). This CDR3 is 14 amino acids long. Germline V lookup: CDR1 MNHEY, CDR2 SMNVEV (reference sequence). V was cut by 7 bases and J by 0 bases, with 10 bases left in between. The CDR3 region has the DNA TGTGCCAGCACCGTAGGGGGCTCTGGAAACACCATATATTTT. This codes for CASTVGGSGNTIYF.

CDR3 nucleotide sequence: TGTGCCAGCAGATCCGGGACAGACTTGTCGGGGCAGTACTTC. Translating gives CASRSGTDLSGQYF. This rearrangement joins TRBV7-9 to TRBJ2-7; TRBD1 aligns across 7 bases. Per the germline V gene, CDR1 is SEHNR and CDR2 is FQNEAQ (reference sequence). This CDR3 comprises 14 residues. J lost 9 bases, V lost 6 bases, and 14 bases had no gene match.

The chain is built from TRBV21-1 and TRBJ2-5; TRBD2 is the table's D call and was not checked against the DNA. TRBV21-1 is termed a pseudogene. The CDR3 runs to 15 residues. CDR3 residues: CASSNGIAAQETQYF. Here the CDR3 DNA reads TGTGCCAGCAGCAATGGGATAGCGGCCCAAGAGACCCAGTACTTC.

This CDR3 reads CASGGGVVSPLHF. The DNA of the CDR3 is TGTGCCAGTGGAGGAGGGGTTGTCTCACCCCTCCACTTT. The chain uses TRBV19 and TRBJ1-6; D might be TRBD1 (5 bases). The V end lost 8 bases, the J end lost 10 bases, and 15 bases lay between the germline ends. CDR1 is LNHDA and CDR2 is SQIVND in the germline V gene (reference sequence). CDR3 length: 13 amino acids.

The chain carries TRBV4-1 and TRBJ2-1; D may be TRBD2 (5 bases). Germline CDR1 is MGHRA and CDR2 is YSYEKL. The V and J ends lost 0 bases and 4 bases respectively, with 13 bases between them. The CDR3 extends over 16 amino acids. CDR3 sequence: CASSQDPGVMYNEQFF. The CDR3 DNA follows: TGCGCCAGCAGCCAAGATCCCGGGGTTATGTACAATGAGCAGTTCTTC.

The V and J genes are TRBV5-1 and TRBJ2-7; no clear D. In germline, CDR1 is SGHRS, CDR2 YFSETQ. V was clipped by 4 bases and J by 1 base, with 9 bases between them. CDR3 size: 13 residues. The CDR3 loop reads CASSPPGSYEQYF. The CDR3 coding sequence is TGCGCCAGCAGCCCTCCAGGTTCCTACGAGCAGTACTTC.

Details on this clone: Other DNA sequences of this sample code for an identical CDR3. J is TRBJ1-5 and V is TRBV5-1; 10 bases are shared with TRBD1. The germline V gene has CDR1 SGHRS and CDR2 YFSETQ. Unmatched junction bases numbered 3, after V lost 4 bases and J lost 2 bases. This CDR3 contains 15 residues. CDR3 bases: TGCGCCAGCAGCCCGACAGGGGGCGGCAATCAGCCCCAGCATTTT. Its translation is CASSPTGGGNQPQHF.

The V gene is TRBV19, the J gene TRBJ2-1; D is unclear. Looked up from germline, CDR1 is LNHDA and CDR2 is SQIVND (reference sequence). The CDR3 runs 15 residues. The V gene lost 3 bases and the J gene lost 1 base, with 10 bases spanning the gap. CDR3 DNA sequence: TGTGCCAGTAGTATCGCGATCGGTTCCTACAATGAGCAGTTCTTC. Amino acid sequence: CASSIAIGSYNEQFF.

The gene calls are TRBV2 and TRBJ1-1; D is undetermined. The CDR3 spans 14 residues. The V end lost 8 bases, the J end lost 7 bases, and 20 bases lay between the germline ends. The germline V gene has CDR1 SNHLY and CDR2 FYNNEI. CDR3 nucleotides: TGTGCCAGCCTCGCGACAAACCAGCTGGGTGAAGCTTTCTTT. It codes for CASLATNQLGEAFF.